The clone carrying this T cell receptor (beta chain) was seen at least ten times. Its antigen is unidentified. The data are from a study of regulatory T cells in long-lasting Graves disease. Study outcomes and limitations: Persistent disease samples used TRBV28, TRBJ1-2 and TRBJ2-5 preferentially.

CDR3-region Arm-PCR and iRepertoire HTBI primers produced the TCR beta libraries. One entry per CDR3 protein, called by TCRdb with MiXCR from the multiplex PCR reads. The sample has roughly 410,000 distinct CDR3 sequences, over 14% seen once. Time point denoted: newly diagnosed GD, antithyroid drugs for less than 3 months. Preparation of the TCR library used RNA extracted from PBMCs. Germline V gene lookup returns CDR1 LGHDT and CDR2 YNNKEL (reference sequence). The CDR3 covers 16 residues. The V gene end was trimmed by 3 bases and the J gene end by 0 bases; junction bases not matched to a gene: 4. These same data were also listed under a study on T cells in Graves' hyperthyroidism and ophthalmopathy. That report adds: Blood samples included most of the expanded thyroid clonotypes exceeding 0.001.

The starting material was peripheral blood mononuclear cells (PBMCs), obtained at new diagnosis, from a patient treated with antithyroid drugs. This sequence joins TRBV3-1 and TRBJ2-7, with TRBD2 identical over 11 bases. The source of this sequence is a woman aged 40 to 55 with Graves disease. The CDR3 loop reads CASSHLGTSGSYEQYF. CDR3 DNA: TGTGCCAGCAGCCATCTAGGGACTAGCGGCTCCTACGAGCAGTACTTC.